Included here is one TCR beta chain sequence, with context. TCRdb used MiXCR to reprocess the RT-PCR reads, holding one entry per CDR3 protein. The sample lists hundreds of thousands of distinct CDR3 sequences; approximately 7.7% were seen once. The source of the sample is a study of response to subunit inactivated influenza vaccine. The CDR3 sequence is 14 residues long. Germline V gives CDR1 GTSNPN, CDR2 SVGIG (reference sequence). With 4 bases removed from V and 1 base from J, the gap between germline ends came to 10 bases. This sequence joins TRBV30 and TRBJ2-2; D uncertain. Sample: PBMCs from blood, taken less than 25 months after vaccination. The receptor was derived from a man aged 50-75 years who received an inactivated influenza vaccine. CDR3 sequence (DNA): TGTGCCTGGATGATATGGCAGAACACCGGGGAGCTGTTTTTT. Residues: CAWMIWQNTGELFF. The variable domain in full, completed from reference TRBV30 and TRBJ2-2, reads SQTIHQWPATLVQPVGSPLSLECTVEGTSNPNLYWYRQAAGRGLQLLFYSVGIGQISSEVPQNLSASRPQDRQFILSSKKLLLSDSGFYLCAWMIWQNTGELFFGEGSRLTVL.